These 6 T cell receptor beta chains came from one sample sequenced in a study of Ad26.COV2.S vaccination and SARS-CoV-2 variants. Using immunoSEQ multiplex PCR, the repertoire was profiled, and TCRdb retains in-frame clones only, with some absent. The data contain around 380,000 clones, roughly nine tenths of them singletons. Noted treatment: about 20 received Ad26.COV2.S at low or high dose, single or two shots; about 5 received placebo; per-sample allocation not given. Collection of the samples took place on day 63 after the first injection of vaccine or placebo. The source material was peripheral blood, sampled in a trial of Ad26.COV2.S vaccine versus placebo. These receptors originate from a person between 18 and 65 years old who received the Ad26.COV2.S COVID-19 vaccine or a placebo.

The V call is TRBV7-2, the J call TRBJ2-5; D possibly uses TRBD1 or TRBD2 (6 bases each). Germline CDR1 reads SGHTA; CDR2 reads FQGNSA. Trimming took 1 base from V and 2 from J, leaving 8 bases between them. The CDR3 spans 14 residues. In DNA form, the CDR3 reads TGTGCCAGCAGCTTAGAGGGGGGACAAGAGACCCAGTACTTC. It specifies CASSLEGGQETQYF.

This clone was detected only a few times. The chain recombines TRBV5-1 with TRBJ1-1; D may be TRBD1 (5 bases). V was shortened by 1 base and J by 4 bases, with 23 bases between the two germline ends. Per germline, CDR1 SGHRS and CDR2 YFSETQ. The CDR3 loop spans 18 amino acids. CDR3 nucleotides: TGCGCCAGCAGCTTGAGTGGTGGGAAGGGGAGGCTAACCACTGAAGCTTTCTTT. Protein sequence: CASSLSGGKGRLTTEAFF.

This clone has more than one count but fewer than ten. This chain joins TRBV19 and TRBJ2-2, with 7 nucleotides matching TRBD2. Germline lookup yields CDR1 LNHDA and CDR2 SQIVND (reference sequence). The CDR3 covers 16 residues. V shed 4 bases, J shed 2 bases, and the junction held 7 bases outside the gene matches. CDR3 sequence: CASSTRDYSNTGELFF. CDR3 nucleotide sequence: TGTGCCAGTAGTACCAGGGACTATTCTAACACCGGGGAGCTGTTTTTT.

This clone is a singleton in its sample. The chain has TRBV11-2 and TRBJ2-7, with D unresolved. The CDR3 spans 13 residues. Germline V CDR1 and CDR2: SGHAT, FQNNGV. V lost 5 bases and J 5 bases, leaving 13 bases between the germline ends. The CDR3 DNA follows: TGTGCCAGCAGCCGCCCGGTCTCGAACGAGCAGTACTTC. Protein: CASSRPVSNEQYF.

The V gene is TRBV2, the J gene TRBJ1-2; no definite D call. V lost 4 bases and J lost 2, with 8 bases in between. CDR1 is SNHLY, CDR2 FYNNEI, per germline. This CDR3 comprises 13 residues. In DNA, the CDR3 is TGTGCCAGCAGTGTTGTACAGAACTATGGCTACACCTTC. Translated: CASSVVQNYGYTF.

CDR3 protein: CASSPSGTGVRPLHF. The DNA for the CDR3 is TGTGCCAGCAGTCCCTCCGGGACGGGGGTTAGGCCCCTCCACTTT. V usage is TRBV27 and J usage is TRBJ1-6; tentative D call: TRBD1 (5 bases). Germline V gene data show CDR1 as MNHEY and CDR2 as SMNVEV (reference sequence). This CDR3 region has 15 residues. The V and J ends lost 5 bases and 13 bases respectively, with 21 bases between them.